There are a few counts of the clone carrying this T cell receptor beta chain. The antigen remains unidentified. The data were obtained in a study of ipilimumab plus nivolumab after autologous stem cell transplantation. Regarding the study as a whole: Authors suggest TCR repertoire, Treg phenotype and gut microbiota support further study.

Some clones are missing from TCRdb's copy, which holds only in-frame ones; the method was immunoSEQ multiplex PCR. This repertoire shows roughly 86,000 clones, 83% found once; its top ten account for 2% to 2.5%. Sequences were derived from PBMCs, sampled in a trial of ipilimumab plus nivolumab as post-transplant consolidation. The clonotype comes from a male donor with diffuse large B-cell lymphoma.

For the CDR3, the DNA is TGTGCCAGTGCCTTGAGGAAGGGGAACACTGAAGCTTTCTTT. Translation: CASALRKGNTEAFF. This rearrangement joins TRBV19 to TRBJ1-1; D is unclear. Germline loops: CDR1 LNHDA, CDR2 SQIVND (reference sequence). The CDR3 totals 14 residues. Between the trimmed V and J ends, which lost 8 bases and 1 base, there was a span of 14 bases.